A selection of T cell receptor beta chains follows, all from one sample in a study of shared clonotypes between healthy human individuals. Sequencing used immunoSEQ multiplex PCR; TCRdb keeps in-frame clones, though not all of them. The repertoire holds 500,000 to 550,000 clones, with 95% to 96% as singletons. The source material was naive CD4+ T cells sorted from blood. The receptors stem from a woman aged 25 to 39 in good health. Both conserved end residues are part of each CDR3. The D gene is left open where the match is weak. Clone size, where shown, is once, few, many, or a class for clones that have expanded.

D gene	CDR3 length	J gene	V gene	clone size	CDR3 protein	CDR3 DNA
TRBD1	21	TRBJ2-6	TRBV5-1	-	CASSHNRPGQGANSGANVLTF	TGCGCCAGCAGCCACAACCGACCCGGACAGGGCGCGAACTCTGGGGCCAACGTCCTGACTTTC
TRBD1	14	TRBJ1-1	TRBV28	-	CASKRTGGNTEAFF	TGTGCCAGCAAAAGGACAGGGGGGAACACTGAAGCTTTCTTT
TRBD2	15	TRBJ2-2	TRBV4-1	few	CASAPGAGDTGELFF	TGCGCCAGCGCCCCTGGGGCGGGAGACACCGGGGAGCTGTTTTTT
-	15	TRBJ2-7	TRBV7-8	-	CASSLGQRSSYEQYF	TGTGCCAGCAGCTTAGGGCAAAGGAGCTCCTACGAGCAGTACTTC
-	15	TRBJ2-2	TRBV11-3	-	CASSSLVSNTGELFF	TGTGCCAGCAGCTCACTAGTTTCGAACACCGGGGAGCTGTTTTTT
TRBD2	16	TRBJ2-7	TRBV27	once	CASSPTSGIITYEQYF	TGTGCCAGCAGTCCTACTAGCGGGATAATAACCTACGAGCAGTACTTC
TRBD1	14	TRBJ1-2	TRBV5-1	-	CASSRGQGNYGYTF	TGCGCCAGCAGCCGGGGACAGGGGAACTATGGCTACACCTTC
-	14	TRBJ2-4	TRBV25-1	-	CASSTTGGKNIQYF	TGTGCCAGCAGTACCACTGGTGGCAAAAACATTCAGTACTTC
TRBD1	14	TRBJ2-7	TRBV28	-	CASSQGGQSYEQYF	TGTGCCAGCAGTCAAGGGGGCCAGTCCTACGAGCAGTACTTC
TRBD1	15	TRBJ1-3	TRBV6-5	-	CASRADRSSGNTIYF	TGTGCCAGCAGGGCGGACAGGTCCTCTGGAAACACCATATATTTT
-	15	TRBJ2-1	TRBV7-9	once	CASSLSGQAYNEQFF	TGTGCCAGCAGCTTAAGCGGGCAGGCTTACAATGAGCAGTTCTTC
-	16	TRBJ2-3	TRBV4-2	-	CASSQVTGERGDTQYF	TGTGCCAGCAGCCAAGTAACGGGAGAGAGGGGAGATACGCAGTATTTT
TRBD2	16	TRBJ2-5	TRBV28	-	CASSLWDWEGQETQYF	TGTGCCAGCAGTTTATGGGACTGGGAGGGACAAGAGACCCAGTACTTC
TRBD1	12	TRBJ2-7	TRBV6-1	-	CASSKGQAEQYF	TGTGCCAGCAGCAAGGGACAGGCCGAGCAGTACTTC
-	15	TRBJ1-3	TRBV5-1	-	CASSLDKASGNTIYF	TGCGCCAGCAGCTTGGACAAGGCCTCTGGAAACACCATATATTTT
-	12	TRBJ2-7	TRBV19	-	CASSIGTYEQYF	TGTGCCAGTAGTATCGGGACTTACGAGCAGTACTTC
TRBD2	15	TRBJ2-7	TRBV5-1	-	CASSFDGGSSYEQYF	TGCGCCAGCAGCTTTGATGGCGGGAGCTCCTACGAGCAGTACTTC
-	13	TRBJ2-7	TRBV6-6	-	CASSDRVKYEQYF	TGTGCCAGCAGTGACCGTGTGAAGTACGAGCAGTACTTC
-	15	TRBJ2-1	TRBV14	-	CASSYKLRSYNEQFF	TGTGCCAGCAGCTATAAACTTCGCTCCTACAATGAGCAGTTCTTC
TRBD2	16	TRBJ2-7	TRBV5-4	-	CASSLEGTSGSGEQYF	TGTGCCAGCAGCTTGGAGGGGACTAGCGGGAGTGGCGAGCAGTACTTC
TRBD2	14	TRBJ2-1	TRBV6-4	-	CASSAASGINEQFF	TGTGCCAGCAGTGCGGCTAGCGGGATAAATGAGCAGTTCTTC
-	13	TRBJ2-7	TRBV10-3	once	CAISAGSPYEQYF	TGTGCCATCAGTGCAGGGAGCCCCTACGAGCAGTACTTC
-	17	TRBJ1-2	TRBV11-2	-	CASSLVVGSGMLDGYTF	TGTGCCAGCAGCTTAGTAGTGGGTTCCGGGATGTTAGATGGCTACACCTTC
TRBD2	16	TRBJ2-1	TRBV7-8	-	CASSPFSGASYNEQFF	TGTGCCAGCAGCCCCTTTAGCGGGGCCTCCTACAATGAGCAGTTCTTC
-	14	TRBJ2-5	TRBV11-2	-	CASSPGPEGKTQYF	TGTGCCAGCAGCCCCGGACCCGAGGGGAAGACCCAGTACTTC
TRBD2	14	TRBJ2-7	TRBV29-1	-	CSVGTSGLSYEQYF	TGCAGCGTTGGGACTAGCGGGTTGTCCTACGAGCAGTACTTC
TRBD2	15	TRBJ2-7	TRBV6-5	-	CASSPGSGGSYEQYF	TGTGCCAGCAGCCCCGGCTCGGGAGGGTCCTACGAGCAGTACTTC